These T cell receptor beta chains were read from a single sample in a study of human T cells and chemical hapten exposure. A single record per CDR3 protein comes from TCRdb applying MiXCR to the RACE reads. The sample includes about 71,000 distinct CDR3 sequences, over 8.5% of them seen just once. The sequencing here drew on whole blood, taken in connection with sensitization to the hapten diphenylcyclopropenone (DPC). The origin of the receptors is a woman aged 45-59 years with alopecia areata. Some clones in this sample may be carry-over from other donors' samples. CDR3s include the opening cysteine and the closing phenylalanine or tryptophan. A D gene is named only where the DNA matches it firmly. Part of the rows lack a size; the others show once, few, many or a class for expanded clones.

few	-	TRBJ2-3	TRBV6-5	TGTGCCAGCAGTTACTCGAACCGATACACAGATACGCAGTATTTT	CASSYSNRYTDTQYF
many	-	TRBJ2-7	TRBV3-1	TGTGCTACCAGATCCTCCTACGAGCAGTACTTC	CATRSSYEQYF
many	TRBD1	TRBJ2-7	TRBV7-8	TGTGCCAGCAGCTTGCGTCCGGGACAGGCATCCTACGAGCAGTACTTC	CASSLRPGQASYEQYF
many	TRBD2	TRBJ2-3	TRBV28	TGTGCCAGCAAGAAGCGGGGGGGCACAGATACGCAGTATTTT	CASKKRGGTDTQYF
few	TRBD1	TRBJ2-7	TRBV7-7	TGTGCCAGCAGCCCTGGGACAGCGTGGGACGAGCAGTACTTC	CASSPGTAWDEQYF
few	-	TRBJ2-2	TRBV18	TGTGCCAGCTCATCAGGAAGGGGCCCAACCGAAGAGCTGTTTTTT	CASSSGRGPTEELFF
-	-	TRBJ1-4	TRBV25-1	TGTGCCAGCAGTGATCGCGGCGTTGAACGAGAAAAACTGTTTTTT	CASSDRGVEREKLFF
many	-	TRBJ1-5	TRBV11-3	TGTGCCAGCAGCCCACCCCCCCAATTCAATCAGCCCCAGCATTTT	CASSPPPQFNQPQHF
many	-	TRBJ1-5	TRBV7-9	TGTGCCAGCAGCTTATCTTCAGGGTCCGCCCAGCCCCAGCATTTT	CASSLSSGSAQPQHF
many	TRBD2	TRBJ2-7	TRBV3-1	TGTGCCAGCAGCCGAGCGGGAACCTACGAGCAGTACTTC	CASSRAGTYEQYF
once	-	TRBJ2-2	TRBV18	TGTGCCAGCTCCGGACTCCTCGCGAACACCGGGGAGCTGTTTTTT	CASSGLLANTGELFF
few	-	TRBJ2-5	TRBV18	TGTGCCAGCTCACCATTTAGCCCGGGAACCGAAGAGACCCAGTACTTC	CASSPFSPGTEETQYF
few	-	TRBJ2-1	TRBV12-3/TRBV12-4	TGTGCCAGCAGTCCCCGGGTGGGGAGTAGGCAGTTCTTC	CASSPRVGSRQFF
many	-	TRBJ1-1	TRBV4-1	TGCGCCAGCAGCCAAGATTGGAGAGGGAACACTGAAGCTTTCTTT	CASSQDWRGNTEAFF
many	-	TRBJ1-1	TRBV29-1	TGCAGCGTTGTTGCGGGGCATCGGAACACTGAAGCTTTCTTT	CSVVAGHRNTEAFF
-	-	TRBJ1-5	TRBV7-9	TGTGCCAGCAGCTCGGACGGTGTCCAGCGGCCCCAGCATTTT	CASSSDGVQRPQHF
many	-	TRBJ1-3	TRBV12-3/TRBV12-4	TGTGCCAGTCAGGGTTCTGGAAACACCATATATTTT	CASQGSGNTIYF
-	-	TRBJ1-5	TRBV6-5	TGTGCCAGCAGTTTGGGTATGGGCCGGCAGCCCCAGCATTTT	CASSLGMGRQPQHF
few	-	TRBJ2-3	TRBV5-1	TGCGCCAGCAGCTTGGAACAGAACACAGATACGCAGTATTTT	CASSLEQNTDTQYF
many	-	TRBJ2-7	TRBV5-1	TGCGCCAGCAGCGCGAATTCCTACGAGCAGTACTTC	CASSANSYEQYF
few	-	TRBJ1-6	TRBV28	TGTGCCAGCAGTCCCGACAGCCAAAATTCACCCCTCCACTTT	CASSPDSQNSPLHF
-	-	TRBJ1-5	TRBV20-1	TGCAGTGCCATTGGGGTTTTGAGCAATCAGCCCCAGCATTTT	CSAIGVLSNQPQHF